These 17 T cell receptor beta chains came from one sample sequenced in a study of a mutant IDH1 vaccine in newly diagnosed glioma (dated by TCRdb to the early 2020s). Antigen specificity for these receptors is unknown. Per the publication, the time point label means: week 23, last vaccination. Every vaccine dose consisted of 300 ug of a 20-mer mutant IDH1 peptide in Montanide, administered subcutaneously together with topical imiquimod. Libraries were made using the immunoSEQ multiplex PCR assay. The clones in this table, taken by TCRdb from immuneACCESS, are in-frame only. Not every clone is retained; where verified, under half of the shortfall comes from an unresolved V gene, and the cause of the rest is unknown. Here the sample has approximately 50,000 clones; approximately 87% occur a single time. About 1.5% of the sample lies in the top ten. Sequencing used PBMCs, obtained from a glioma patient whose treatment included an IDH1 peptide vaccine. All receptors come from a man aged 35 to 55 with glioma.

The genes are TRBV25-1 and TRBJ2-1; D is uncertain. This CDR3 comprises 13 residues. CDR1 and CDR2 (germline): MGHDK, SYGVNS. V dropped 0 bases and J dropped 8 bases, with 8 bases sitting between them. This chain's CDR3 is CASSEYYGHEQFF. CDR3 DNA: TGTGCCAGCAGTGAATATTACGGCCATGAGCAGTTCTTC. Full variable domain (outside the CDR3, taken from reference TRBV25-1 and TRBJ2-1): EADIYQTPRYLVIGTGKKITLECSQTMGHDKMYWYQQDPGMELHLIHYSYGVNSTEKGDLSSESTVSRIRTEHFPLTLESARPSHTSQYLCASSEYYGHEQFFGPGTRLTVL.

CDR3 nucleotides: TGTGCCAGCAGCGTGTGGGCGGGTGCTGGTGGGGGACCCCAGCATTTT. It codes for CASSVWAGAGGGPQHF. This chain uses TRBV5-6 with TRBJ1-5; weak D call: TRBD1 (5 bases). Trimming took off 4 bases at V and 10 bases at J, with 24 bases between the two ends. The CDR3 spans 16 residues. Germline V gene sequence: CDR1 SGHDT, CDR2 YYEEEE.

The chain employs TRBV7-9 and TRBJ2-2; D is perhaps TRBD1 (6 bases). The CDR3 totals 14 residues. Germline V gene sequence: CDR1 SEHNR, CDR2 FQNEAQ (reference sequence). With 5 bases removed from V and 1 base from J, the gap between germline ends came to 8 bases. The CDR3 sequence: CASSQGQNTGELFF. For the CDR3, the DNA is TGTGCCAGCAGCCAGGGACAGAACACCGGGGAGCTGTTTTTT.

The V gene is TRBV5-1, the J gene TRBJ2-5; a possible D gene is TRBD2 (6 bases). CDR3 length: 14 residues. CDR1 SGHRS and CDR2 YFSETQ come from the germline V gene. Trimming cost V 4 bases and J 3 bases, with 13 bases left between them. CDR3 residues: CASSRPSAEETQYF. CDR3 DNA sequence: TGCGCCAGCAGCCGGCCTAGCGCAGAAGAGACCCAGTACTTC. The full variable domain, completed using reference TRBV5-1 and TRBJ2-5, is KAGVTQTPRYLIKTRGQQVTLSCSPISGHRSVSWYQQTPGQGLQFLFEYFSETQRNKGNFPGRFSGRQFSNSRSEMNVSTLELGDSALYLCASSRPSAEETQYFGPGTRLLVL.

The chain is built from TRBV29-1 and TRBJ2-6; 7 positions agree with TRBD2. Germline assignment: CDR1 SQVTM and CDR2 ANQGSEA. The CDR3 is 15 residues long. V shed 8 bases and J 4 bases; nucleotides not matched to a gene: 11. The CDR3 protein is CSTSERDGGANVLTF. In DNA form, the CDR3 reads TGCAGCACATCTGAGCGGGATGGCGGGGCCAACGTCCTGACTTTC.

The J gene is TRBJ1-1, the V gene TRBV25-1, with unresolved D. The CDR3 is 14 amino acids. With 5 bases removed from V and 1 base from J, the gap between germline ends came to 11 bases. CDR1 and CDR2 (germline): MGHDK, SYGVNS. CDR3 bases: TGTGCCAGCAGTCCACTATGGGGGAACACTGAAGCTTTCTTT. It translates to CASSPLWGNTEAFF.

The V and J genes are TRBV7-9 and TRBJ2-3, with TRBD2 identical over 7 bases. The CDR3 length is 15 residues. Germline CDR1 is SEHNR and CDR2 is FQNEAQ (reference sequence). J lost 3 bases, V lost 5 bases, and 8 bases had no gene match. The CDR3 nucleotides are TGTGCCAGCAGCCCCTGGGGGGAGGGGACAGATACGCAGTATTTT. It translates to CASSPWGEGTDTQYF.

This chain connects TRBV19 to TRBJ1-2; D is ambiguous. The CDR3 is made up of 12 amino acids. Germline CDR1 LNHDA, CDR2 SQIVND (reference sequence). V was cut by 4 bases and J by 1 base, with 4 bases left in between. CDR3 amino acids: CASSSGNYGYTF. CDR3 coding DNA: TGTGCCAGTAGTAGCGGTAACTATGGCTACACCTTC.

The rearrangement joins TRBV6-1 to TRBJ2-5; D is perhaps TRBD1 (6 bases). Trimming left V 4 bases short and J 2 bases short, with 17 bases between. From germline, CDR1 is MNHNS and CDR2 SASEGT. CDR3 length: 16 amino acids. The CDR3, as DNA: TGTGCCAGCAGTGGGGCCAGGGGACGCAGTCAAGAGACCCAGTACTTC. As protein: CASSGARGRSQETQYF.

This chain joins TRBV9 and TRBJ2-3, with a tentative D call TRBD2 (5 bases). The CDR3 runs to 18 residues. Trimming took off 0 bases at V and 5 bases at J, with 22 bases between the two ends. Germline CDR1 and CDR2: SGDLS and YYNGEE. CDR3 nucleotides: TGTGCCAGCAGCGTAGATCCCGACGGAGGAGGCGGGCAAGATACGCAGTATTTT. This sequence encodes CASSVDPDGGGGQDTQYF.

This clone came up once. The chain joins TRBV20-1 to TRBJ2-1; D call uncertain. CDR3 length: 11 amino acids. V was clipped by 2 bases and J by 4 bases, with 3 bases between them. CDR1 is DFQATT, CDR2 SNEGSKA, per germline (reference sequence). Here the CDR3 DNA reads TGCAGTGCTAGACCATACAATGAGCAGTTCTTC. Encoded protein: CSARPYNEQFF.

This clone was picked up one time. This sequence joins TRBV4-2 and TRBJ2-7; 10 bases map to TRBD2. This CDR3 comprises 15 residues. Germline-derived CDR1 and CDR2 are LGHNA and YNFKEQ. Trimming took 3 bases from V and 2 from J; bases not matched to a gene: 4. The CDR3 reads CASSHGLADPYEQYF. In DNA form, the CDR3 reads TGTGCCAGCAGCCACGGACTAGCGGACCCCTACGAGCAGTACTTC.

The chain joins TRBV6-5 to TRBJ2-3; TRBD2 matches at 13 bases. This CDR3 region has 13 residues. J was trimmed by 6 bases and V by 10 bases; bases with no gene match: 4. CDR1 MNHEY and CDR2 SVGAGI come from the germline V gene. The CDR3 protein is CATLTSGRDTQYF. The CDR3 nucleotides read TGTGCCACACTGACTAGCGGGAGGGATACGCAGTATTTT.

This clone was recorded a few times. V gene TRBV7-8 combines with J gene TRBJ1-3; D remains ambiguous. Germline CDR1 reads SGHVS; CDR2 reads FQNEAQ. CDR3 length equals 15 residues. V was shortened by 1 base and J by 4 bases, with 11 bases between the two germline ends. CDR3 DNA: TGTGCCAGCAGCTTAGTTCTGGGTGTGGGAAACACCATATATTTT. The encoded protein is CASSLVLGVGNTIYF.

The chain joins TRBV5-5 to TRBJ2-5; D is possibly TRBD2 (5 bases). The CDR3 length is 16 residues. V lost 5 bases and J lost 1, with 18 bases in between. The germline gives CDR1 SGHKS, CDR2 YYEKEE (reference sequence). DNA for the CDR3: TGTGCCAGCAGGAGGGCGGACGGTGGATCCCAAGAGACCCAGTACTTC. It encodes CASRRADGGSQETQYF.

This clone was seen only once. The J gene is TRBJ1-2, the V gene TRBV5-1; 7 nucleotides line up with TRBD1. Germline-derived CDR1 and CDR2 are SGHRS and YFSETQ. V gave up 4 bases and J gave up 1 base; unmatched junction bases: 4. This CDR3 is built from 14 residues. The DNA of the CDR3 is TGCGCCAGCAGCCTAACAGGGGTTAACTATGGCTACACCTTC. Its protein is CASSLTGVNYGYTF.

The chain employs TRBV7-9 and TRBJ2-3, with 10 bases aligning to TRBD2. Germline values: CDR1 SEHNR, CDR2 FQNEAQ (reference sequence). The CDR3 loop spans 15 amino acids. Trimming removed 6 bases from V and 0 bases from J; junction bases left unmatched: 3. The CDR3 protein is CASSRTSGSTDTQYF. The DNA of the CDR3 is TGTGCCAGCAGTCGGACTAGCGGAAGCACAGATACGCAGTATTTT.